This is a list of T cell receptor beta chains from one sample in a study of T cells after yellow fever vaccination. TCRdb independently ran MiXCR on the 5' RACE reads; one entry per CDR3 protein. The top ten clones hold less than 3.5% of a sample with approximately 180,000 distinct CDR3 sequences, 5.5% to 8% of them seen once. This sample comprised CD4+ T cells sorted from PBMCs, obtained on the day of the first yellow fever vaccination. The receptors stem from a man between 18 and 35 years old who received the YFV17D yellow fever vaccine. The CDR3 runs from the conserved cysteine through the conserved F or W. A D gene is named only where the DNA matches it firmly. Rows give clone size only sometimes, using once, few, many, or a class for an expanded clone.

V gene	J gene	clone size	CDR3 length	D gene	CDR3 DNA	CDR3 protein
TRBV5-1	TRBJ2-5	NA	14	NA	TGCGCCAGCAGCTACGACCCGAGACAAGAGACCCAGTACTTC	CASSYDPRQETQYF
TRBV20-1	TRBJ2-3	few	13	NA	TGCAGTGCTAGCGGGGCGTTCACAGATACGCAGTATTTT	CSASGAFTDTQYF
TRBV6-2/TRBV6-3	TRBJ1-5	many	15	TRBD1	TGTGCCAGCAGTCCGGGACTCAGGGGGGATCAGCCCCAGCATTTT	CASSPGLRGDQPQHF
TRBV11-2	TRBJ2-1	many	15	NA	TGTGCCAGCAGCCCGGGCATTTTAACCTACAATGAGCAGTTCTTC	CASSPGILTYNEQFF
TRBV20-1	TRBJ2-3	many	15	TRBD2	TGCAGTGCTAGAGTTTCCGGGGGGGAAGGAGATACGCAGTATTTT	CSARVSGGEGDTQYF
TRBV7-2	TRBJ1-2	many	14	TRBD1	TGTGCCAGCAGCCCGCGGACAGGGAACTATGGCTACACCTTC	CASSPRTGNYGYTF
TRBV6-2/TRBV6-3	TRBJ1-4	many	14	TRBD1	TGTGCCAGCAGCTCCGGGACAGTTAATGAAAAACTGTTTTTT	CASSSGTVNEKLFF
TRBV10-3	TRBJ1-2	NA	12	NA	TGTGCCATCAGTTCGACGGGGCATGGCTACACCTTC	CAISSTGHGYTF
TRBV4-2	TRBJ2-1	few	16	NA	TGTGCCAGCAGCCATACCCAGGGGGGGGCCTACAATGAGCAGTTCTTC	CASSHTQGGAYNEQFF
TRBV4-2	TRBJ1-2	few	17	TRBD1	TGTGCCAGCAGCCCCCCCGTACCCCAGGGGGGCTACTATGGCTACACCTTC	CASSPPVPQGGYYGYTF
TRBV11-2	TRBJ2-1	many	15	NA	TGTGCCAGCAGCTTAGGGGGGGGCCCCTACAATGAGCAGTTCTTC	CASSLGGGPYNEQFF
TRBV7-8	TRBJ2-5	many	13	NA	TGTGCCAGCAGCTTCCCAGTTCGGGGGACCCAGTACTTC	CASSFPVRGTQYF
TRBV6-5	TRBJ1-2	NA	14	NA	TGTGCCAGCAGTTACTCGACCAGGGTTGATGGCTACACCTTC	CASSYSTRVDGYTF
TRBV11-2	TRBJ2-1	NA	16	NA	TGTGCCAGCAGCTTAGTAAAAAGGGCCAAACGAATAGAGCAGTTCTTC	CASSLVKRAKRIEQFF
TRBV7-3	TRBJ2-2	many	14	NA	TGTGCCAGCAGCTTAACCGGTCCCACCGGGGAGCTGTTTTTT	CASSLTGPTGELFF
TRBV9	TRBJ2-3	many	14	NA	TGTGCCAGCCGCCGGGGGCAGGGCACAGATACGCAGTATTTT	CASRRGQGTDTQYF
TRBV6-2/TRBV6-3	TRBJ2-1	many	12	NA	TGTGCCAGCAGCCTTTCCTACAATGAGCAGTTCTTC	CASSLSYNEQFF
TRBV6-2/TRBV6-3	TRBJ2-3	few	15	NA	TGTGCCAGCAGTTACTTCCAGGGAAACACAGATACGCAGTATTTT	CASSYFQGNTDTQYF
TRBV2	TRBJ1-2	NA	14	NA	TGTGCCAGCAGTGAAGCGTCAGGGAAGGATGGCTACACCTTC	CASSEASGKDGYTF
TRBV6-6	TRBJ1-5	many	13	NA	TGTGCCAGCACCGTCGATAACAATCAGCCCCAGCATTTT	CASTVDNNQPQHF
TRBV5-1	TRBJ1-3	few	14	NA	TGCGCCAGCAGCTTGGACGGGGCTGGAAACACCATATATTTT	CASSLDGAGNTIYF
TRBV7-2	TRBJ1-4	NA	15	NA	TGTGCCAGCAGCTTAGCGGCAGGGCGGGCCGAAAAACTGTTTTTT	CASSLAAGRAEKLFF
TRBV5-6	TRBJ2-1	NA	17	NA	TGTGCCAGCAGCTGGGGGGCGCAGGGGGATGGATACAATGAGCAGTTCTTC	CASSWGAQGDGYNEQFF
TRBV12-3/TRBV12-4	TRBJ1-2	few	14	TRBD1	TGTGCCAGCAGTGCCCTAAACAGGGGGTATGGCTACACCTTC	CASSALNRGYGYTF
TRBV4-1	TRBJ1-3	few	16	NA	TGCGCCAGCAGTCGTCTACAAGGGGGATCTGGAAACACCATATATTTT	CASSRLQGGSGNTIYF
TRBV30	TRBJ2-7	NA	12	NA	TGTGCCCGCCTGGGGACGGGTGACGAGCAGTACTTC	CARLGTGDEQYF
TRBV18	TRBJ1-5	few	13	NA	TGTGCCAGCTCCCGGGGAGAGGATCAGCCCCAGCATTTT	CASSRGEDQPQHF
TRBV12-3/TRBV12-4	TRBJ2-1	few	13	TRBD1	TGTGCCAGCAGACACAGACAGGGGAATGAGCAGTTCTTC	CASRHRQGNEQFF
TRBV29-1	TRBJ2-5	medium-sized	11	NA	TGCAGCGGGAATTCGAAAGAGACCCAGTACTTC	CSGNSKETQYF
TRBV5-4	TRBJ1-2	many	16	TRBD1	TGTGCCAGCAGCCTATTCCGGACAGGGGACAACTATGGCTACACCTTC	CASSLFRTGDNYGYTF
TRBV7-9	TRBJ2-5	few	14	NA	TGTGCCAGCAGCTTTTTCGGGGGCCAAGAGACCCAGTACTTC	CASSFFGGQETQYF
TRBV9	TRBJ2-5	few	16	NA	TGTGCCAGCAGCGTAGGGCCCCTACGACCCCAAGAGACCCAGTACTTC	CASSVGPLRPQETQYF
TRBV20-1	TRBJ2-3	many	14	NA	TGCAGTGCTAGAGAGGGACCCCCCACGGATACGCAGTATTTT	CSAREGPPTDTQYF
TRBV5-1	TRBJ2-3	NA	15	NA	TGCGCCAGCAGCTTAGGTCGGCAGCTCACAGATACGCAGTATTTT	CASSLGRQLTDTQYF
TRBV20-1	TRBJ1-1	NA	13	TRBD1	TGCAGTGCACCGCGAACAGGGGACACTGAAGCTTTCTTT	CSAPRTGDTEAFF
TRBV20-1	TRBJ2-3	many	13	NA	TGCAGTGCTTACGGGGGAAATCCAGATACGCAGTATTTT	CSAYGGNPDTQYF
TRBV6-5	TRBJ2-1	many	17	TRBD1	TGTGCCAGCAGTTATAAAGGGGGCACTGGTAGCAGGAATGAGCAGTTCTTC	CASSYKGGTGSRNEQFF
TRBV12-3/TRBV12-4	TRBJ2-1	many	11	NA	TGTGCCAGCAGCTACAGGAGTGAGCAGTTCTTC	CASSYRSEQFF
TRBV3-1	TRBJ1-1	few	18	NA	TGTGCCAGCAGCGAACTGCCCGGGGTCCGTACAATGAACACTGAAGCTTTCTTT	CASSELPGVRTMNTEAFF
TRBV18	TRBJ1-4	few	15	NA	TGTGCCAGCTCACCGAGCAGTATAACTAATGAAAAACTGTTTTTT	CASSPSSITNEKLFF
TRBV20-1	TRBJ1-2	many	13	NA	TGCAGTGCTAGAGACGGACTCGCCTATGGCTACACCTTC	CSARDGLAYGYTF
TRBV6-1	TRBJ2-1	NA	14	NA	TGTGCCAGCACCCTTGAAAGCTCCTACAATGAGCAGTTCTTC	CASTLESSYNEQFF